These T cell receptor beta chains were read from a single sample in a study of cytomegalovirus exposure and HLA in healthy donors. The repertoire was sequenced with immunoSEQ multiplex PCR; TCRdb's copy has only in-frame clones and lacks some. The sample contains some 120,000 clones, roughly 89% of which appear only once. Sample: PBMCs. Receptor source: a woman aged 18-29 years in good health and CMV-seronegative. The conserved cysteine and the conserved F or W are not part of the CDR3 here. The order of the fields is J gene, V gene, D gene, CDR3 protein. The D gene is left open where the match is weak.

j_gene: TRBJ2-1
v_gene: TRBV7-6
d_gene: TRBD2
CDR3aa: ASSKVGTSVEQF

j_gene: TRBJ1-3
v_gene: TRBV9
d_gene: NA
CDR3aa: ASSVAQGTSGNTIY

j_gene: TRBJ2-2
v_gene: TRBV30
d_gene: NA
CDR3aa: AWTRQNTGELF

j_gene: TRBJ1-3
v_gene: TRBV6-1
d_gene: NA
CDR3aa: ASSDLGGGNTIY

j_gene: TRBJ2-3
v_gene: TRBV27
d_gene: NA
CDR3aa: ASSLNSKDTQY

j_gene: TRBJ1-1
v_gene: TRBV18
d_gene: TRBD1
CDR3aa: ASSPPTGITEAF

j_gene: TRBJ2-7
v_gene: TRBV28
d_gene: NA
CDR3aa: ASSRGPWGEQY

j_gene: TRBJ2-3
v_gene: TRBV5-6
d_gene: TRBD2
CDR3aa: ASSQRLAGDSLGTDTQY

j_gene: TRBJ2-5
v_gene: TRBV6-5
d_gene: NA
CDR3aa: ASKVDGQETQY

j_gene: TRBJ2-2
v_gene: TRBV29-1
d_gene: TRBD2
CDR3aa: SVGLAGIGGAGELF

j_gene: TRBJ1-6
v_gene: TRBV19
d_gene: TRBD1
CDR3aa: AIARTGAGSPLH

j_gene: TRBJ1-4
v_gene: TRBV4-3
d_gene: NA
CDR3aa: ASSPIDRPNEKLF

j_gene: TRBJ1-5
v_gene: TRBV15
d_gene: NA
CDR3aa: ATSRSVQTEPLAQH

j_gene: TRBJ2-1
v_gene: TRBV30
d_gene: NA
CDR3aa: AWNAGWNYEQF

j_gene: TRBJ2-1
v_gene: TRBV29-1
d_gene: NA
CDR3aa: SVGGGGPEQF

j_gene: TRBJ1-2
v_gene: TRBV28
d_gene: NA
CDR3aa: ASGLSGGYGYT

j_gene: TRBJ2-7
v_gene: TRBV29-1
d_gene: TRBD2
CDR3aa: SVEGDSGGYRYEQY

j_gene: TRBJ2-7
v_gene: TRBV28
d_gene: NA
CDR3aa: ASRRDTPSEQY

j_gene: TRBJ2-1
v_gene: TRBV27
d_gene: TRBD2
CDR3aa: ASSLSPSGARGEQF

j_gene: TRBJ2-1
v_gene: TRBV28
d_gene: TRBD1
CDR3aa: ASSLSRQGRDEQF

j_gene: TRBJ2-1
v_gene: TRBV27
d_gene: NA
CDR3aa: ASSRQQTRAWF

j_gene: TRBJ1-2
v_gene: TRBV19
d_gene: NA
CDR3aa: ASSTGTSRNYGYT

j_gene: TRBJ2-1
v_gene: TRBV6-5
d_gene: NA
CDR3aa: ASSLKQGYNEQF

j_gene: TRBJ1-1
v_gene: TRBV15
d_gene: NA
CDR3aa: ATSLRQKNTEAF